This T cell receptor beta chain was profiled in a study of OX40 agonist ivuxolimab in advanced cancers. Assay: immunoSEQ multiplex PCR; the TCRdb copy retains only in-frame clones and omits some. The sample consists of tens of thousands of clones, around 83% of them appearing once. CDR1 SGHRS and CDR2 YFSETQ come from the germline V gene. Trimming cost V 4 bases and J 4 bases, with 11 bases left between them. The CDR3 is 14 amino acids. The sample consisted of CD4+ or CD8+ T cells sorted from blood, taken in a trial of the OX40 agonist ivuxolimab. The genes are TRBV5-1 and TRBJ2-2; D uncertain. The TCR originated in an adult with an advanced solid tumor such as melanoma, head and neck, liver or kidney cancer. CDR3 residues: CASSPGSPTGELFF. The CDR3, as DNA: TGCGCCAGCAGCCCTGGCAGCCCCACCGGGGAGCTGTTTTTT.